This T cell receptor beta chain was sequenced for a study of blood T cell repertoires in COVID-19. Study-wide background: From T cells, B-cell-depleted T cells, or PBMCs came the material, which was cDNA or gDNA.

V dropped 4 bases and J dropped 2; count of bases not matched to a gene: 9. Germline values: CDR1 LGHDT, CDR2 YNNKEL (reference sequence). This CDR3 has 16 amino acids. Profiled with immunoSEQ multiplex PCR; TCRdb holds only in-frame clones, not every one. The sample carries roughly 250,000 clones, about 91% recorded once. Sequenced sample: peripheral blood. The J gene is TRBJ1-2, the V gene TRBV3-1 (or the pseudogene TRBV3-2); 8 bases match TRBD1. This sequence originates from a person between 18 and 30 years old with COVID-19, enrolled during active disease. The CDR3 sequence: CASSPKRDRRNYGYTF. The DNA of the CDR3 is TGTGCCAGCAGCCCAAAGCGGGACAGGAGAAACTATGGCTACACCTTC.